Listed below are T cell receptor beta chains from one sample, sequenced in a study of T cells in localized non-small cell lung cancer. Data came from immunoSEQ multiplex PCR; TCRdb stores just in-frame clones and leaves some out. The data hold around 25,000 clones, with 75% to 90% observed a single time. The material sequenced was peripheral blood, taken before any cancer treatment. These TCRs come from a woman aged 40 to 75 with stage I lung adenocarcinoma. The CDR3 runs from the conserved cysteine through the conserved F or W. Fields, in order: clone size, J gene, V gene, D gene, CDR3 protein, CDR3 DNA. A D gene is named only where the DNA matches it firmly. The listing skips clone size in some rows; elsewhere it reads once, few, many or a size class.

>once|TRBJ1-2|TRBV6-1|NA
CASSDRGGHYGYTF
TGTGCCAGCAGTGATAGAGGGGGGCACTATGGCTACACCTTC
>once|TRBJ2-3|TRBV11-2|TRBD2
CASSPRLAGSTDTQYF
TGTGCCAGCAGCCCGCGACTAGCGGGGAGCACAGATACGCAGTATTTT
>NA|TRBJ1-5|TRBV5-8|NA
CASNPRSQPQHF
TGTGCCAGCAACCCCAGGAGTCAGCCCCAGCATTTT
>NA|TRBJ2-5|TRBV30|NA
CAWNLEGTQYF
TGTGCCTGGAACCTCGAGGGGACCCAGTACTTC
>NA|TRBJ1-2|TRBV9|NA
CASSPAAGTVAYGYTF
TGTGCCAGCAGCCCAGCCGCCGGGACGGTGGCCTATGGCTACACCTTC
>few|TRBJ2-7|TRBV11-3|TRBD1
CASSFTPPGGISYEQYF
TGTGCCAGCAGCTTTACCCCCCCAGGGGGAATCTCCTACGAGCAGTACTTC
>once|TRBJ2-3|TRBV19|NA
CASSPQGVTQYF
TGTGCCAGTAGCCCCCAGGGAGTTACGCAGTATTTT
>NA|TRBJ2-1|TRBV14|TRBD2
CASSQDRGVEQFF
TGTGCCAGCAGCCAAGATCGGGGGGTTGAGCAGTTCTTC
>NA|TRBJ2-7|TRBV6-5|NA
CASSYQGRGMTQYF
TGTGCCAGCAGTTACCAGGGGCGTGGAATGACGCAGTACTTC
>NA|TRBJ1-4|TRBV14|NA
CASSQDLDEKLFF
TGTGCCAGCAGCCAAGATCTGGATGAAAAACTGTTTTTT
>NA|TRBJ1-2|TRBV30|NA
CAWSVGRVGGYTF
TGTGCCTGGAGCGTGGGCAGGGTTGGAGGCTACACCTTC
>NA|TRBJ1-1|TRBV6-5|TRBD1
CASTKGYTGDTEAFF
TGTGCCAGCACCAAAGGGTATACAGGGGACACTGAAGCTTTCTTT
>NA|TRBJ1-2|TRBV4-3|NA
CASSQELGQGPYGYTF
TGCGCCAGCAGCCAAGAATTGGGGCAGGGGCCATATGGCTACACCTTC
>NA|TRBJ2-2|TRBV7-8|TRBD1
CASSPSGQANTGELFF
TGTGCCAGCAGCCCCTCGGGACAGGCTAACACCGGGGAGCTGTTTTTT
>NA|TRBJ2-2|TRBV7-8|TRBD2
CASSPRLTSGGAANTGELFF
TGTGCCAGCAGCCCGCGACTGACTAGCGGGGGGGCCGCGAACACCGGGGAGCTGTTTTTT
>NA|TRBJ2-5|TRBV5-6|NA
CASSLFTEGETQYF
TGTGCCAGCAGCTTGTTTACAGAAGGAGAGACCCAGTACTTC
>NA|TRBJ1-4|TRBV19|NA
CASSLQALRGSTTNEKLFF
TGTGCCAGTAGTCTACAGGCTTTACGGGGGTCAACAACTAATGAAAAACTGTTTTTT
>once|TRBJ1-1|TRBV5-5|NA
CATLGRGSTEAFF
TGTGCCACTTTGGGGCGGGGAAGTACTGAAGCTTTCTTT
>NA|TRBJ2-7|TRBV6-5|NA
CASSYSKRQSYEQYF
TGTGCCAGCAGTTACTCCAAGAGACAGTCCTACGAGCAGTACTTC
>NA|TRBJ1-2|TRBV6-1|NA
CASRRAGDPNYGYTF
TGTGCGAGTAGAAGGGCGGGGGACCCAAACTATGGCTACACCTTC
>NA|TRBJ2-7|TRBV9|NA
CASSVDVGREQYF
TGTGCCAGCAGCGTAGATGTGGGTCGGGAGCAGTACTTC
>NA|TRBJ2-3|TRBV11-2|TRBD1
CASSVDRGPTDTQYF
TGTGCCAGCAGCGTAGACAGGGGGCCCACAGATACGCAGTATTTT
>NA|TRBJ2-2|TRBV18|TRBD2
CASSPAGVNTGELFF
TGTGCCAGCTCACCGGCGGGGGTTAACACCGGGGAGCTGTTTTTT
>once|TRBJ1-4|TRBV19|TRBD1
CASGRTGTNEKLFF
TGTGCCAGTGGCCGGACAGGGACTAATGAAAAACTGTTTTTT
>NA|TRBJ1-1|TRBV30|NA
CAWSVRRHSLGGVAFF
TGTGCCTGGAGTGTACGAAGGCATAGCCTTGGCGGGGTAGCTTTCTTT
>NA|TRBJ2-2|TRBV9|NA
CASSLKGTQAGELFF
TGTGCCAGCAGCCTCAAGGGGACTCAGGCCGGGGAGCTGTTTTTT
>NA|TRBJ2-7|TRBV6-1|NA
CASSENGRLSYEQYF
TGTGCCAGCAGTGAAAATGGCAGGCTCTCCTACGAGCAGTACTTC
>NA|TRBJ2-3|TRBV14|TRBD1
CASSHSGGNTDTQYF
TGTGCCAGCAGCCATTCAGGGGGAAACACAGATACGCAGTATTTT
>few|TRBJ1-1|TRBV5-1|NA
CASSRNTHGNTEAFF
TGCGCCAGCAGCCGAAATACCCACGGTAACACTGAAGCTTTCTTT
>NA|TRBJ1-3|TRBV6-6|NA
CASSYDNSGNTIYF
TGTGCCAGCAGTTACGACAACTCTGGAAACACCATATATTTT
>NA|TRBJ1-1|TRBV7-9|NA
CASQNTEAFF
TGTGCCAGCCAGAACACTGAAGCTTTCTTT
>once|TRBJ1-1|TRBV29-1|TRBD1
CSVAAGGDTEAFF
TGCAGCGTTGCTGCAGGGGGGGACACTGAAGCTTTCTTT
>NA|TRBJ2-3|TRBV9|TRBD2
CASSVGAGGPVDTQYF
TGTGCCAGCAGCGTAGGAGCGGGGGGGCCTGTAGATACGCAGTATTTT
>NA|TRBJ1-3|TRBV18|NA
CASSPEGWSGNTIYF
TGTGCCAGCTCCCCTGAAGGCTGGTCTGGAAACACCATATATTTT
>NA|TRBJ1-5|TRBV2|NA
CASSGDRGIVGPQHF
TGTGCCAGCAGTGGGGACCGCGGAATAGTGGGGCCCCAGCATTTT
>NA|TRBJ2-3|TRBV6-1|NA
CASSVGRGTDTQYF
TGTGCCAGCAGTGTCGGGCGGGGCACAGATACGCAGTATTTT
>NA|TRBJ1-2|TRBV12-5|NA
CASGLSTDYYGYTF
TGTGCTAGTGGTTTATCAACTGACTACTATGGCTACACCTTC
>NA|TRBJ2-1|TRBV7-2|NA
CASSLGWSSYNEQFF
TGTGCCAGCAGCTTAGGATGGAGCTCCTACAATGAGCAGTTCTTC
>NA|TRBJ2-1|TRBV2|NA
CASLARVTNEQFF
TGTGCCAGCCTAGCAAGGGTAACAAATGAGCAGTTCTTC
>NA|TRBJ2-6|TRBV2|NA
CASSSRAGANVLTF
TGTGCCAGCAGTAGCAGGGCTGGGGCCAACGTCCTGACTTTC